One and the same sample provided the 6 T cell receptor beta chains below, sequenced in a study of tumour-infiltrating T cells in Burkitt lymphoma. The data were produced by immunoSEQ multiplex PCR, yet TCRdb's version contains in-frame clones alone and is incomplete. The repertoire holds several hundred clones, with roughly 17% as singletons. The sample consisted of tumor tissue. The source of these receptors is a human donor with Burkitt lymphoma.

The rearrangement uses TRBV7-2 and TRBJ2-2; D ambiguous. The CDR3 has 14 amino acids. Trimming took off 4 bases at V and 2 bases at J, with 8 bases between the two ends. CDR1 is SGHTA, CDR2 FQGNSA, per germline. The CDR3 sequence is CASSWGPNTGELFF. The CDR3 DNA is TGTGCCAGCAGCTGGGGTCCTAACACCGGGGAGCTGTTTTTT. Based on the CDR3 plus reference TRBV7-2 and TRBJ2-2, the full variable domain is GAGVSQSPSNKVTEKGKDVELRCDPISGHTALYWYRQSLGQGLEFLIYFQGNSAPDKSGLPSDRFSAERTGGSVSTLTIQRTQQEDSAVYLCASSWGPNTGELFFGEGSRLTVL.

This clone was recorded a few times. V gene TRBV7-6 combines with J gene TRBJ2-5, with 7 nucleotides matching TRBD1. CDR3 size: 16 residues. Germline V gives CDR1 SGHVS, CDR2 FNYEAQ. Trimming took 5 bases from V and 1 from J; bases not matched to a gene: 10. The chain's CDR3 is CASSVGTVTGQETQYF. In DNA form, the CDR3 reads TGTGCCAGCAGCGTCGGGACAGTCACCGGCCAAGAGACCCAGTACTTC. Full variable domain (outside the CDR3, taken from reference TRBV7-6 and TRBJ2-5): GAGVSQSPRYKVTKRGQDVALRCDPISGHVSLYWYRQALGQGPEFLTYFNYEAQQDKSGLPNDRFSAERPEGSISTLTIQRTEQRDSAMYRCASSVGTVTGQETQYFGPGTRLLVL.

The V gene is TRBV4-2, the J gene TRBJ2-2, with 8 bases identical to TRBD1. This CDR3 comprises 15 residues. The germline V gene encodes CDR1 LGHNA and CDR2 YNFKEQ. V was clipped by 2 bases and J by 7 bases; unmatched bases: 6. CDR3 amino acids: CASSQWDRTVGELFF. Written as DNA, the CDR3 is TGTGCCAGCAGCCAATGGGACAGGACCGTCGGGGAGCTGTTTTTT.

The J gene is TRBJ2-5, the V gene TRBV7-8; no clear D. The CDR3 is 15 residues long. From germline, CDR1 is SGHVS and CDR2 FQNEAQ. Trimming took 6 bases from V and 2 from J, leaving 16 bases between them. The CDR3 DNA sequence: TGTGCCAGCAGTCTAGGCAGTTACTTACAAGAGACCCAGTACTTC. Encoded protein: CASSLGSYLQETQYF.

CDR3 sequence: CASTESGGGNQPQHF. The DNA of the CDR3 is TGTGCCAGCACCGAGAGTGGGGGAGGCAATCAGCCCCAGCATTTT. The genes are TRBV25-1 and TRBJ1-5, with TRBD1 as a possible D gene (5 bases). The germline gives CDR1 MGHDK, CDR2 SYGVNS. V lost 7 bases and J 2 bases, leaving 15 bases between the germline ends. The CDR3 has 15 residues.

The gene calls are TRBV9 and TRBJ2-7; the D gene is possibly TRBD2 (6 bases). Germline V gives CDR1 SGDLS, CDR2 YYNGEE. V was trimmed by 0 bases and J by 1 base, leaving 8 bases between them. The CDR3 covers 14 residues. For the CDR3, the DNA is TGTGCCAGCAGCGTAGCTGGGACTTCCTACGAGCAGTACTTC. It translates to CASSVAGTSYEQYF. The full variable domain, its missing parts supplied by reference TRBV9 and TRBJ2-7, is DSGVTQTPKHLITATGQRVTLRCSPRSGDLSVYWYQQSLDQGLQFLIQYYNGEERAKGNILERFSAQQFPDLHSELNLSSLELGDSALYFCASSVAGTSYEQYFGPGTRLTVT.